This T cell receptor beta chain was sequenced for a study of T cell repertoires in cytomegalovirus infection. Study-level information: Evidence of both CMV infection and a matching HLA type came from public TCR beta signatures.

The CDR3 extends over 15 amino acids. Between the trimmed V and J ends, which lost 5 bases and 1 base, there was a span of 13 bases. Germline lookup yields CDR1 SGHTA and CDR2 FQGNSA. TCRdb analysed the reads with MiXCR anew, one entry per CDR3 protein. Of some 560,000 distinct CDR3 sequences listed, 40% were seen once; the top ten hold around 48%. This clonotype has only a few counts. Its antigen is not known. Study findings and constraints: The study identified carriers of CMV plus the relevant HLA from cumulative public TCR beta family frequency.

This material consisted of cultured PBMCs, taken from culture after CMV antigen stimulation. The clonotype comes from a human donor in good health (CMV status not recorded). Some clones in this sample may be carry-over from other donors' samples. The V gene is TRBV7-2, the J gene TRBJ2-3; a weak D match, TRBD2 (6 bases). The CDR3: CASSLGGERTDTQYF. The CDR3 DNA sequence: TGTGCCAGCAGCCTCGGAGGGGAGCGCACAGATACGCAGTATTTT.